Listed below are T cell receptor beta chains from one sample, sequenced in a study of blood T cell repertoires in COVID-19. Measured with immunoSEQ multiplex PCR; TCRdb has only the in-frame clones, and not every one. This sample has 200,000 to 250,000 clones; 84% occur once, and the top ten carry 6.8%. Sequencing was carried out using PBMCs or T cells enriched from blood (not recorded which). The receptors here all came from a woman in her thirties or forties who had recovered from COVID-19. The CDR3 runs from the conserved cysteine through the conserved F or W. A D gene is named only where the DNA matches it firmly. Clone size is not always given. Where it is, it says once, few, many or a class for expanded clones.

cdr3_length: 15
v_call: TRBV5-1
j_call: TRBJ2-1
clone_size: -
d_call: TRBD2
cdr3_nt: TGCGCCAGCAGCGGCACTAGCGGGAGTTTCCATGAGCAGTTCTTC
cdr3_aa: CASSGTSGSFHEQFF

cdr3_length: 12
v_call: TRBV29-1
j_call: TRBJ2-1
clone_size: -
d_call: TRBD1
cdr3_nt: TGCAGCGCCCGGACAGGGCTCAATGAGCAGTTCTTC
cdr3_aa: CSARTGLNEQFF

cdr3_length: 15
v_call: TRBV13
j_call: TRBJ2-1
clone_size: -
d_call: TRBD1
cdr3_nt: TGTGCCAGCAGCTTAGGGGGGACAGGTTTAAATGAGCAGTTCTTC
cdr3_aa: CASSLGGTGLNEQFF

cdr3_length: 17
v_call: TRBV7-2
j_call: TRBJ2-3
clone_size: -
d_call: TRBD2
cdr3_nt: TGTGCCAGCAGCTTCTGGTCCTCGGGAGGAATCACAGATACGCAGTATTTT
cdr3_aa: CASSFWSSGGITDTQYF

cdr3_length: 15
v_call: TRBV19
j_call: TRBJ2-1
clone_size: -
d_call: TRBD2
cdr3_nt: TGTGCCAGTAGCTGGAGCGGGGGGGCCTACAATGAGCAGTTCTTC
cdr3_aa: CASSWSGGAYNEQFF

cdr3_length: 15
v_call: TRBV7-2
j_call: TRBJ2-2
clone_size: -
d_call: TRBD2
cdr3_nt: TGTGCCAGCAGCTTAGCTGGGACTAGAGGCGGGGAGCTGTTTTTT
cdr3_aa: CASSLAGTRGGELFF

cdr3_length: 16
v_call: TRBV29-1
j_call: TRBJ2-5
clone_size: -
d_call: TRBD1
cdr3_nt: TGCAGCGTTTACGGATGGGGACAGGCGGGGCTGGAGGGCCAGTACTTC
cdr3_aa: CSVYGWGQAGLEGQYF

cdr3_length: 17
v_call: TRBV11-2
j_call: TRBJ2-3
clone_size: -
d_call: TRBD1
cdr3_nt: TGTGCCAGCAGCTCAGGTGTGGCCGGGACAGGGTCTGATACGCAGTATTTT
cdr3_aa: CASSSGVAGTGSDTQYF

cdr3_length: 14
v_call: TRBV4-1
j_call: TRBJ1-5
clone_size: -
d_call: -
cdr3_nt: TGCGCCAGCAGCCAGGTCGGGAGCAATCAGCCCCAGCATTTT
cdr3_aa: CASSQVGSNQPQHF

cdr3_length: 12
v_call: TRBV5-4
j_call: TRBJ1-1
clone_size: -
d_call: -
cdr3_nt: TGTGCCAGCAGCTTGGACAACCTAGAGGCTTTCTTT
cdr3_aa: CASSLDNLEAFF

cdr3_length: 15
v_call: TRBV5-4
j_call: TRBJ2-7
clone_size: -
d_call: TRBD1
cdr3_nt: TGTGCCAGCAGCTTGTCCGTAGGACAGGAGAGCGAGCAGTACTTC
cdr3_aa: CASSLSVGQESEQYF

cdr3_length: 13
v_call: TRBV6-5
j_call: TRBJ1-2
clone_size: -
d_call: -
cdr3_nt: TGTGCCAGCAGAGATAGTACCACGCGAGGCTACACCTTC
cdr3_aa: CASRDSTTRGYTF

cdr3_length: 15
v_call: TRBV18
j_call: TRBJ2-7
clone_size: -
d_call: -
cdr3_nt: TGTGCCAGCTCACCCCGGGAGCAGGGCTCCTACGAGCAGTACTTC
cdr3_aa: CASSPREQGSYEQYF

cdr3_length: 15
v_call: TRBV7-9
j_call: TRBJ2-1
clone_size: -
d_call: TRBD1
cdr3_nt: TGTGCCAGCACCCCAAGGACAGGTAATTACAATGAGCAGTTCTTC
cdr3_aa: CASTPRTGNYNEQFF

cdr3_length: 14
v_call: TRBV4-1
j_call: TRBJ2-5
clone_size: -
d_call: -
cdr3_nt: TGCGCCAGCAGCCGATCACCGAGGGGGGAGACCCAGTACTTC
cdr3_aa: CASSRSPRGETQYF

cdr3_length: 14
v_call: TRBV7-9
j_call: TRBJ2-2
clone_size: -
d_call: -
cdr3_nt: TGTGCCAGCAGCTTAAACAGGGTCACCGGGGAGCTGTTTTTT
cdr3_aa: CASSLNRVTGELFF

cdr3_length: 15
v_call: TRBV2
j_call: TRBJ2-7
clone_size: -
d_call: -
cdr3_nt: TGTGCCAGCAGTGCATTAGGGGTGTCATCCTACGAGCAGTACTTC
cdr3_aa: CASSALGVSSYEQYF

cdr3_length: 11
v_call: TRBV27
j_call: TRBJ2-5
clone_size: -
d_call: -
cdr3_nt: TGTGCCAACCCTAATCAAGAGACCCAGTACTTC
cdr3_aa: CANPNQETQYF

cdr3_length: 15
v_call: TRBV7-2
j_call: TRBJ1-5
clone_size: -
d_call: -
cdr3_nt: TGTGCCAGCAGCTTAAGCATAGGAGGCAATCAGCCCCAGCATTTT
cdr3_aa: CASSLSIGGNQPQHF

cdr3_length: 15
v_call: TRBV5-1
j_call: TRBJ1-1
clone_size: -
d_call: -
cdr3_nt: TGCGCCAGCAGCGTCGACACTTCCATGAACACTGAAGCTTTCTTT
cdr3_aa: CASSVDTSMNTEAFF

cdr3_length: 15
v_call: TRBV25-1
j_call: TRBJ1-5
clone_size: -
d_call: -
cdr3_nt: TGTGCCAGCAGTGAACAGGGTTCTAGCAATCAGCCCCAGCATTTT
cdr3_aa: CASSEQGSSNQPQHF

cdr3_length: 11
v_call: TRBV20-1
j_call: TRBJ2-3
clone_size: -
d_call: -
cdr3_nt: TGCAGTGGAGAAGACACAGATACGCAGTATTTT
cdr3_aa: CSGEDTDTQYF

cdr3_length: 12
v_call: TRBV11-2
j_call: TRBJ1-1
clone_size: -
d_call: TRBD1
cdr3_nt: TGTGCCAGCAGCTCCCGCGGGACAGACGCTTTCTTT
cdr3_aa: CASSSRGTDAFF

cdr3_length: 14
v_call: TRBV19
j_call: TRBJ2-2
clone_size: once
d_call: -
cdr3_nt: TGTGCCAGTAGATCAGACAGGTGGGCCGGGGAGCTGTTTTTT
cdr3_aa: CASRSDRWAGELFF

cdr3_length: 15
v_call: TRBV6-5
j_call: TRBJ1-5
clone_size: once
d_call: -
cdr3_nt: TGTGCCAGCAGTCCTACGGGACATCTCAATCAGCCCCAGCATTTT
cdr3_aa: CASSPTGHLNQPQHF

cdr3_length: 12
v_call: TRBV2
j_call: TRBJ1-2
clone_size: -
d_call: TRBD1
cdr3_nt: TGTGCCGGTCAGACAGGGAACTATGGCTACACCTTC
cdr3_aa: CAGQTGNYGYTF

cdr3_length: 13
v_call: TRBV12-3/TRBV12-4
j_call: TRBJ1-1
clone_size: -
d_call: -
cdr3_nt: TGTGCCAGCAGTCCTCAACAGGGCACTGAAGCTTTCTTT
cdr3_aa: CASSPQQGTEAFF

cdr3_length: 14
v_call: TRBV19
j_call: TRBJ1-6
clone_size: -
d_call: -
cdr3_nt: TGTGCCAGTAGTAAGACAGTCTATAATTCACCCCTCCACTTT
cdr3_aa: CASSKTVYNSPLHF

cdr3_length: 16
v_call: TRBV7-2
j_call: TRBJ2-1
clone_size: -
d_call: TRBD2
cdr3_nt: TGTGCCAGCAGCCGGACTAGCGGGATCTCCTACAATGAGCAGTTCTTC
cdr3_aa: CASSRTSGISYNEQFF

cdr3_length: 15
v_call: TRBV3-1/TRBV3-2
j_call: TRBJ1-2
clone_size: -
d_call: -
cdr3_nt: TGTGCCAGCAGCCAAGATTCACACAGTAGCTATGGCTACACCTTC
cdr3_aa: CASSQDSHSSYGYTF

cdr3_length: 14
v_call: TRBV27
j_call: TRBJ1-2
clone_size: -
d_call: -
cdr3_nt: TGTGCCAGCAGTTTTGGGGGACCGGGGGGTGGCTACACCTTC
cdr3_aa: CASSFGGPGGGYTF